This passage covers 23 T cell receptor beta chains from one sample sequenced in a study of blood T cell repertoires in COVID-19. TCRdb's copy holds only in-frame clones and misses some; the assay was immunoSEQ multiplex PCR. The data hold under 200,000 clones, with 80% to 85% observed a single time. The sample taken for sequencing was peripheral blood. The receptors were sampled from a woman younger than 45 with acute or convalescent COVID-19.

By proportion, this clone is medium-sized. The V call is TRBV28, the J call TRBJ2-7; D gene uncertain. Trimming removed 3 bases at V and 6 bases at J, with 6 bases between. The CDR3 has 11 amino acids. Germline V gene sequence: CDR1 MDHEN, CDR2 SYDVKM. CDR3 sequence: CASSFASEQYF. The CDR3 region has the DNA TGTGCCAGCAGTTTCGCGAGCGAGCAGTACTTC. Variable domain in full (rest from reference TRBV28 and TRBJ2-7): DVKVTQSSRYLVKRTGEKVFLECVQDMDHENMFWYRQDPGLGLRLIYFSYDVKMKEKGDIPEGYSVSREKKERFSLILESASTNQTSMYLCASSFASEQYFGPGTRLTVT.

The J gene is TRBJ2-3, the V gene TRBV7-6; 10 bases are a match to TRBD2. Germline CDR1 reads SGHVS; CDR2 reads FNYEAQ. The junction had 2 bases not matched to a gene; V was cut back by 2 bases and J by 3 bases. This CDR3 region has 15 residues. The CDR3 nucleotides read TGTGCCAGCAGCTTAAGCGGGGGGGCGACAGATACGCAGTATTTT. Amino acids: CASSLSGGATDTQYF.

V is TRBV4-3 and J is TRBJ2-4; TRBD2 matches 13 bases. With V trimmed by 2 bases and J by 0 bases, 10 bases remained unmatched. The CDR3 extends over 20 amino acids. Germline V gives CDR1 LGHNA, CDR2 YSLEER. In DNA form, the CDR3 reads TGCGCCAGCAGCCAATCATCGGGACTAGCGGGGAACCTAGCCAAAAACATTCAGTACTTC. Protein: CASSQSSGLAGNLAKNIQYF.

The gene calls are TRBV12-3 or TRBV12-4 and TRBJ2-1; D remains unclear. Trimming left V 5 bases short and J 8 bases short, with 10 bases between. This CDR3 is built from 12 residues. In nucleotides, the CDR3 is TGTGCCAGCAGTGCAGTCCGGGATGAGCAGTTCTTC. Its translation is CASSAVRDEQFF.

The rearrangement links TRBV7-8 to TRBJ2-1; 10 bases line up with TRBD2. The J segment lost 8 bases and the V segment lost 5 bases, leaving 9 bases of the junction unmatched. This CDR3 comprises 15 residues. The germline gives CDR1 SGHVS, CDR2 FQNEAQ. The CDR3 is CASSPPSGSFDEQFF. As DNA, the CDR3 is TGTGCCAGCAGCCCTCCTAGCGGGAGTTTTGATGAGCAGTTCTTC.

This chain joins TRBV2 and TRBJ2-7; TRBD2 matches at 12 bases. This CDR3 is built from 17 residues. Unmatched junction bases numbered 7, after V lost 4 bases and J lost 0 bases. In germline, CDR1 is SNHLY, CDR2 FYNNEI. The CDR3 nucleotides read TGTGCCAGCAGTGTGGCAACTAGCGGGAGGAGCTCCTACGAGCAGTACTTC. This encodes CASSVATSGRSSYEQYF.

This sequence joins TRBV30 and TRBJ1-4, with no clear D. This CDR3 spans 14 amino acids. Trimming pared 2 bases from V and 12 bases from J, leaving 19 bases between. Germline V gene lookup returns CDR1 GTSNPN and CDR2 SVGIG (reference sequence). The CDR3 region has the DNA TGTGCCTGGAGTAAGCGAAGTACTTATTGGGAACTGTTTTTT. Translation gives CAWSKRSTYWELFF.

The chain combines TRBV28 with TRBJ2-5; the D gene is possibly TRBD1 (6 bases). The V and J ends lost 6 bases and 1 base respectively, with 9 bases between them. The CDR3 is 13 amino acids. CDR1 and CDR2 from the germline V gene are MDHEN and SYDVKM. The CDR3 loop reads CASRVGGQETQYF. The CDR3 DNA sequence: TGTGCCAGCAGGGTAGGGGGCCAAGAGACCCAGTACTTC.

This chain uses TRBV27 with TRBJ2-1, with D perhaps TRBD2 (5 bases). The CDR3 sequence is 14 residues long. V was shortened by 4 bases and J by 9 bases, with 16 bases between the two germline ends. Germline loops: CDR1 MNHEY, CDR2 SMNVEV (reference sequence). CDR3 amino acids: CASSSASRVPEQFF. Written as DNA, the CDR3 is TGTGCCAGCAGTTCGGCTAGCCGGGTTCCTGAGCAGTTCTTC.

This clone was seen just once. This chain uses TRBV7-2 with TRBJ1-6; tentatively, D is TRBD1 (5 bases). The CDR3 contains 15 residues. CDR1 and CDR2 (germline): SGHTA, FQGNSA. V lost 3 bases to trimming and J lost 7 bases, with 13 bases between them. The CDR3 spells CASSFQGSGNSPLHF. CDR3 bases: TGTGCCAGCAGCTTTCAGGGCTCAGGCAATTCACCCCTCCACTTT.

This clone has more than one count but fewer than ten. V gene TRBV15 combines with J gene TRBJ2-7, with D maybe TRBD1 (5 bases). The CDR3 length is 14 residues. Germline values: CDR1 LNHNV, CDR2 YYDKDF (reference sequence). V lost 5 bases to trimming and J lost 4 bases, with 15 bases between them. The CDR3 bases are TGTGCCACCAGCCCTCAGGGCTATGGGTACGAGCAGTACTTC. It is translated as CATSPQGYGYEQYF.

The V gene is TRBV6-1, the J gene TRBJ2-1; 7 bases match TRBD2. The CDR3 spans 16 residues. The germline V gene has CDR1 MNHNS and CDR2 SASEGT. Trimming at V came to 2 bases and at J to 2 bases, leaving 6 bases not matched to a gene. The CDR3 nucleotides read TGTGCCAGCAGTGAAATCCAGCGGGGTCCCTACAATGAGCAGTTCTTC. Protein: CASSEIQRGPYNEQFF.

DNA for the CDR3: TGTGCCAGCAGCCGCCTGGGGCGGGACACAGATACGCAGTATTTT. It encodes CASSRLGRDTDTQYF. The rearrangement uses TRBV14 and TRBJ2-3, with a possible D match to TRBD2 (6 bases). Trimming cost V 4 bases and J 2 bases, with 13 bases left between them. The CDR3 totals 15 residues. The germline V gene has CDR1 SGHDN and CDR2 FVKESK.

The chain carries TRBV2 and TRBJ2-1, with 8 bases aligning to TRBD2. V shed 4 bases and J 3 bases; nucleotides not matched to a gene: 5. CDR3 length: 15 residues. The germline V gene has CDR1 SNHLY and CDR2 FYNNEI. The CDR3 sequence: CASSGTSSFYNEQFF. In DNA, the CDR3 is TGTGCCAGCAGTGGGACTAGCTCCTTCTACAATGAGCAGTTCTTC.

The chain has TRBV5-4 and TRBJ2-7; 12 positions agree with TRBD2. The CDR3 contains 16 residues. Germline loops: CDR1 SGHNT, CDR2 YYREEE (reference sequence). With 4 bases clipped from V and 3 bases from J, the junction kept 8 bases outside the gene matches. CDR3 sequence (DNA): TGTGCCAGCAGCCGATCACTAGCGGGGGGTCTCTACGAGCAGTACTTC. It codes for CASSRSLAGGLYEQYF.

The CDR3 DNA reads as TGCGCCAGCAGCTTGTATGAGACAGGGGGCGCGGAGACCCAGTACTTC. Translating it yields CASSLYETGGAETQYF. The chain recombines TRBV5-1 with TRBJ2-5; 10 positions agree with TRBD1. Germline lookup yields CDR1 SGHRS and CDR2 YFSETQ. This CDR3 contains 16 residues. The ends lost 1 base at V and 5 bases at J; junction bases unmatched: 8.

The CDR3, as DNA: TGCAGTTCCGACAGGGATGAGACCCAGTACTTC. This translates into CSSDRDETQYF. The chain has TRBV20-1 and TRBJ2-5, with 7 bases matching TRBD1. After removal of 8 bases from V and 5 bases from J, the junction contained 5 bases not matched to a gene. The CDR3 consists of 11 residues. Germline assignment: CDR1 DFQATT and CDR2 SNEGSKA (reference sequence).

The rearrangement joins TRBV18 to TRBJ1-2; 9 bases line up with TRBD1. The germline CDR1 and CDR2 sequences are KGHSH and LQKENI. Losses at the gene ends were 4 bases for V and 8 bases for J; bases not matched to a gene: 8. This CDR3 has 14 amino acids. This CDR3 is CASSQSGTGWGYTF. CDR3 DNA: TGTGCCAGCTCACAATCCGGGACAGGGTGGGGCTACACCTTC.

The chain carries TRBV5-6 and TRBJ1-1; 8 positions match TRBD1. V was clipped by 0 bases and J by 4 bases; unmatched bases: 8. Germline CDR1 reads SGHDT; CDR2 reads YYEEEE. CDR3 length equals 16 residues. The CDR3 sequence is CASSLGVTGGVTEAFF. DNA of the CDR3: TGTGCCAGCAGCTTGGGTGTCACAGGGGGGGTCACTGAAGCTTTCTTT.

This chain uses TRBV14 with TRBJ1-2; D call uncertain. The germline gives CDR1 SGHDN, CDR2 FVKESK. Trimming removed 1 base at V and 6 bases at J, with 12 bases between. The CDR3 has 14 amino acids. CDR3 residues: CASSQVGRLDGYTF. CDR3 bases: TGTGCCAGCAGCCAAGTCGGGAGGCTTGATGGCTACACCTTC.

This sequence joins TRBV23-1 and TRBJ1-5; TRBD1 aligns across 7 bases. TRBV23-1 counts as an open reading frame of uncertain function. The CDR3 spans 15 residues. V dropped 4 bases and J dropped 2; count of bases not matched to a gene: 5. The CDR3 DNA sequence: TGCGCCAGCAGTCTTAACAGGGGAGGCAATCAGCCCCAGCATTTT. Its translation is CASSLNRGGNQPQHF.

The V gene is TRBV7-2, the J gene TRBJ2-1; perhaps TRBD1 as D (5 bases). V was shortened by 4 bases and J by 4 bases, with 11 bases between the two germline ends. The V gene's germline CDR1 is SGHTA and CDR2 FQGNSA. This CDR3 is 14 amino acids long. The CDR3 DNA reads TGTGCCAGCAGCTATCAGGGTTATTACAATGAGCAGTTCTTC. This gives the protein CASSYQGYYNEQFF.

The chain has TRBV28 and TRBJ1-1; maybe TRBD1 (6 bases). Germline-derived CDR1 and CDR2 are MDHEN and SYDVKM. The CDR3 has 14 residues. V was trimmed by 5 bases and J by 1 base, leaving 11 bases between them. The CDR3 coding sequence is TGTGCCAGCAGTCTCGGGACACCGAACACTGAAGCTTTCTTT. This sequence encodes CASSLGTPNTEAFF.